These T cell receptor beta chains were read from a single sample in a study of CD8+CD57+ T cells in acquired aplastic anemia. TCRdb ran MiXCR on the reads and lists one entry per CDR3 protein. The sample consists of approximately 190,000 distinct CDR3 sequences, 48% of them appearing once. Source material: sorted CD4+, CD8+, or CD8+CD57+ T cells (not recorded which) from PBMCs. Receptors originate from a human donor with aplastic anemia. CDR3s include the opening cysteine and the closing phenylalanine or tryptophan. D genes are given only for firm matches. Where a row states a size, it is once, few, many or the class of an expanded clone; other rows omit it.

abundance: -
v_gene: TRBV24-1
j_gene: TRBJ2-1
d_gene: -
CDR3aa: CATDDKIGEQFF
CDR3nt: TGTGCCACCGACGACAAAATCGGGGAGCAGTTCTTC

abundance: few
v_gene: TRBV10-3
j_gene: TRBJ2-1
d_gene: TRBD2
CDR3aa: CASQTSGVSNEQFF
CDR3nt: TGTGCCAGCCAGACTAGCGGGGTAAGCAATGAGCAGTTCTTC

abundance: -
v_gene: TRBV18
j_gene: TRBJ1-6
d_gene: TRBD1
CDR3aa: CASSPKTGGSSLSLHF
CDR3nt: TGTGCCAGCTCACCGAAGACAGGGGGCTCATCGTTATCCCTCCACTTT

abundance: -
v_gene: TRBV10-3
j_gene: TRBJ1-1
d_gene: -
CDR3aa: CASSPGFGEAFF
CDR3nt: TGTGCCAGCAGTCCTGGGTTCGGTGAAGCTTTCTTT

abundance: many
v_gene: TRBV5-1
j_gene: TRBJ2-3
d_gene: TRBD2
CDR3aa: CASSSGLAGDADTQYF
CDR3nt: TGCGCCAGCAGCTCGGGACTAGCGGGAGATGCAGATACGCAGTATTTT

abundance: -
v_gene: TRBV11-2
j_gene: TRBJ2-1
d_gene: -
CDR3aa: CASSNHGLAPNEQFF
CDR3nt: TGTGCCAGCTCCAACCACGGACTGGCCCCTAATGAGCAGTTCTTC

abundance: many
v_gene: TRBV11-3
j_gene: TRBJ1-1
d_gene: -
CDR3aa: CASSQARDTEAFF
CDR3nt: TGTGCCAGCTCTCAGGCGAGGGACACTGAAGCTTTCTTT

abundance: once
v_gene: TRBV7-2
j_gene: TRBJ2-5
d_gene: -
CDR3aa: CASNLARGQGTQYF
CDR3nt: TGTGCCAGCAACTTAGCTCGCGGGCAAGGGACCCAGTACTTC

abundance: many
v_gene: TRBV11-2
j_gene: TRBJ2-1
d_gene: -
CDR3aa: CASSLDPRTALDYEQFF
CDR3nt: TGTGCCAGCAGCTTAGATCCTCGCACAGCCCTTGATTATGAGCAGTTCTTC

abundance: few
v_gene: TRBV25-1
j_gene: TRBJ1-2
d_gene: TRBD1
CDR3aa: CASSESGGGYGYTF
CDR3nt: TGTGCCAGCAGTGAATCAGGGGGCGGCTATGGCTACACCTTC

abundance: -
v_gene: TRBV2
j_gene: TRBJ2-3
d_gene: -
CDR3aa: CASSGTRASTDTQYF
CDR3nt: TGTGCCAGCAGCGGGACCAGGGCTAGCACAGATACGCAGTATTTT

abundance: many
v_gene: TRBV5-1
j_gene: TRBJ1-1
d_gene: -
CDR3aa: CASSLVPAGQTEAFF
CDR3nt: TGCGCCAGCAGCTTGGTCCCCGCAGGGCAAACTGAAGCTTTCTTT

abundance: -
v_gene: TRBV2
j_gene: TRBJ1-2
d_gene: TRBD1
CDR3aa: CASKRDRGGTGYTF
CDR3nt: TGTGCCAGCAAGCGGGACAGGGGGGGAACTGGCTACACCTTC

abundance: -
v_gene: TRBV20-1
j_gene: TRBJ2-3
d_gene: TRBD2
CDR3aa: CSARDWREYQDTQYF
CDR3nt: TGCAGTGCTAGAGATTGGCGGGAGTATCAAGATACGCAGTATTTT

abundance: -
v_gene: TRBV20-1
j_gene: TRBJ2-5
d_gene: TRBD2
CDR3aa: CSAGLGGGRETQYF
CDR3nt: TGCAGTGCTGGATTGGGCGGGGGTAGGGAGACCCAGTACTTC

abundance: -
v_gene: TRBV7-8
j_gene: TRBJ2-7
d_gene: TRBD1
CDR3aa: CASRQGSSYEQYF
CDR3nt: TGTGCCAGTCGACAGGGGAGCTCCTACGAGCAGTACTTC

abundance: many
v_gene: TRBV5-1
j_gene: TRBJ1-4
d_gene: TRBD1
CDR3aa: CASSSRTGSINEKLFF
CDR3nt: TGCGCCAGCAGCTCCCGGACAGGAAGTATCAATGAAAAACTGTTTTTT

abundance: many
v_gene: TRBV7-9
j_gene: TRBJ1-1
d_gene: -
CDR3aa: CASSSTSNTEAFF
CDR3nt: TGTGCCAGCAGCTCTACATCGAACACTGAAGCTTTCTTT

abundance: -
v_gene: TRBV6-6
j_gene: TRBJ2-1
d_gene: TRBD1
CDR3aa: CASSPDRVEQFF
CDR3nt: TGTGCCAGCAGTCCCGACAGGGTCGAGCAGTTCTTC

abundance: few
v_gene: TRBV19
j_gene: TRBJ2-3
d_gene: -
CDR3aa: CASSIITGGADTQYF
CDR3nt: TGTGCCAGTAGTATCATCACGGGTGGGGCAGATACGCAGTATTTT

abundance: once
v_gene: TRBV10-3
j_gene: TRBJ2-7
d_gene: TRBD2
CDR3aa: CAIGGLAEYSYEQYF
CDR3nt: TGTGCCATCGGCGGACTAGCGGAATACTCCTACGAGCAGTACTTC

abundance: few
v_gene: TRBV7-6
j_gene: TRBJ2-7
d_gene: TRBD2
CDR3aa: CASSEGTTYEQYF
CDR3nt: TGTGCCAGCAGCGAGGGGACTACCTACGAGCAGTACTTC

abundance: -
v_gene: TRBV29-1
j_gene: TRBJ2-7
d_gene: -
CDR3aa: CSVGWGRSEEQYF
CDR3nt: TGCAGCGTTGGGTGGGGGCGATCTGAGGAGCAGTACTTC

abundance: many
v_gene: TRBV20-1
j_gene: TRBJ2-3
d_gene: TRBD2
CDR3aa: CSARGTTSGNTDTQYF
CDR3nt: TGCAGTGCTAGAGGTACGACTAGCGGGAACACAGATACGCAGTATTTT

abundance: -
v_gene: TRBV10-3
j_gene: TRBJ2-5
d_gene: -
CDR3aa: CAISESNQETQYF
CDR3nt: TGTGCCATCAGTGAGTCGAACCAAGAGACCCAGTACTTC

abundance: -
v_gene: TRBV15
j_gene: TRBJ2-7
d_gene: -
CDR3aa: CATSGDPEGHEQYF
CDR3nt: TGTGCCACCAGCGGGGATCCCGAAGGGCACGAGCAGTACTTC

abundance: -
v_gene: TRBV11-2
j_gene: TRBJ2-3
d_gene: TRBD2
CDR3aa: CASSLGLAGITDTQYF
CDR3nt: TGTGCCAGCAGCTTAGGTCTAGCGGGAATCACAGATACGCAGTATTTT

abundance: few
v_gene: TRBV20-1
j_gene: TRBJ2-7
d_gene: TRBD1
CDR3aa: CSANRDRGGEQYF
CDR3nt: TGCAGTGCTAACCGGGACAGGGGTGGCGAGCAGTACTTC

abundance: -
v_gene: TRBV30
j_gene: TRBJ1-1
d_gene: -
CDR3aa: CAWRPTGRGGSNTEAFF
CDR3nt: TGTGCCTGGAGGCCTACAGGGAGGGGCGGCTCGAACACTGAAGCTTTCTTT

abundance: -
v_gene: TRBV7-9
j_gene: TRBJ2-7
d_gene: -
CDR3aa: CASRAPPLYEQYF
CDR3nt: TGTGCCAGCAGAGCCCCCCCCCTCTACGAGCAGTACTTC

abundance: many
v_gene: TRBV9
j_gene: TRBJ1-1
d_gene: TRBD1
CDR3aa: CASGQGSNTEAFF
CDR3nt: TGTGCCAGCGGACAGGGTTCTAATACTGAAGCTTTCTTT